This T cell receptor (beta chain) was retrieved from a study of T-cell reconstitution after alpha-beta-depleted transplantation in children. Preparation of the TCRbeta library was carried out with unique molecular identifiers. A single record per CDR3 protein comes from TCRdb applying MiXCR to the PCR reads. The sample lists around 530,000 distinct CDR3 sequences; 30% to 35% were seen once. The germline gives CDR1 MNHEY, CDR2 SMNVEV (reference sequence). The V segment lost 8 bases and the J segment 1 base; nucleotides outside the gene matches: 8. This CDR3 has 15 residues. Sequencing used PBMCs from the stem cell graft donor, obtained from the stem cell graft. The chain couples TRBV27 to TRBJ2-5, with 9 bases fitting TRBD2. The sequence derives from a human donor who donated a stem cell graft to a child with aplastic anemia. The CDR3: CASRHTTSGQETQYF. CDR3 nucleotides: TGTGCCAGCCGCCATACGACTAGCGGCCAAGAGACCCAGTACTTC.